This T cell receptor beta chain was retrieved from a study of blood T cells in healthy people across ages. Turning to the study itself: Capture via template switching afforded approximately one barcoded beta molecule per two T cells.

As for this clonotype: Its antigen is undetermined.

Germline CDR1 is LGHDT and CDR2 is YNNKEL (reference sequence). The CDR3 contains 14 residues. V lost 2 bases to trimming and J lost 2 bases, with 10 bases between them. PCR was performed a second time for about 7 to 11 cycles using a sample-barcoded 5' primer and a J-beta primer mix. Each cDNA molecule received a tag from a template-switch adaptor that had 12 random nucleotides. MiXCR was run by TCRdb on the 5' RACE reads, yielding one entry per CDR3 protein. The table has around 690,000 distinct CDR3 sequences, under 65% seen once. Study-level results: Estimated diversity that came from one million T cells was considered an underestimate.

Per individual sample, total RNA of at least 5.5 micrograms was extracted. The chain uses TRBV3-1 and TRBJ2-7, with D perhaps matching TRBD1 or TRBD2 (5 bases each). The origin of this receptor is a man aged 55 to 70 in good health. The sample comprised blood. The CDR3 loop is CASSQPGTTYEQYF. The CDR3 DNA follows: TGTGCCAGCAGCCAACCGGGGACCACCTACGAGCAGTACTTC.